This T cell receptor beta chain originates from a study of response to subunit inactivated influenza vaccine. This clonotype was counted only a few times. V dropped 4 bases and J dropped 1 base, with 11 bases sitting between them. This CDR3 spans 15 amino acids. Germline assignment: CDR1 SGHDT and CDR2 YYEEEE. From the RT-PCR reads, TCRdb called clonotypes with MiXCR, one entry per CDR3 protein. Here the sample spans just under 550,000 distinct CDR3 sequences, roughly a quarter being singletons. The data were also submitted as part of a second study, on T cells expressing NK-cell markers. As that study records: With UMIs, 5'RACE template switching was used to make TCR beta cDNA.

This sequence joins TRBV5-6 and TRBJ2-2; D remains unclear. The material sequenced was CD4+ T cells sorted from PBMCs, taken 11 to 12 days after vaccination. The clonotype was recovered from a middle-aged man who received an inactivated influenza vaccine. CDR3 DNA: TGTGCCAGCAGCATAGATGCGGTGAACACCGGGGAGCTGTTTTTT. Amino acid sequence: CASSIDAVNTGELFF.